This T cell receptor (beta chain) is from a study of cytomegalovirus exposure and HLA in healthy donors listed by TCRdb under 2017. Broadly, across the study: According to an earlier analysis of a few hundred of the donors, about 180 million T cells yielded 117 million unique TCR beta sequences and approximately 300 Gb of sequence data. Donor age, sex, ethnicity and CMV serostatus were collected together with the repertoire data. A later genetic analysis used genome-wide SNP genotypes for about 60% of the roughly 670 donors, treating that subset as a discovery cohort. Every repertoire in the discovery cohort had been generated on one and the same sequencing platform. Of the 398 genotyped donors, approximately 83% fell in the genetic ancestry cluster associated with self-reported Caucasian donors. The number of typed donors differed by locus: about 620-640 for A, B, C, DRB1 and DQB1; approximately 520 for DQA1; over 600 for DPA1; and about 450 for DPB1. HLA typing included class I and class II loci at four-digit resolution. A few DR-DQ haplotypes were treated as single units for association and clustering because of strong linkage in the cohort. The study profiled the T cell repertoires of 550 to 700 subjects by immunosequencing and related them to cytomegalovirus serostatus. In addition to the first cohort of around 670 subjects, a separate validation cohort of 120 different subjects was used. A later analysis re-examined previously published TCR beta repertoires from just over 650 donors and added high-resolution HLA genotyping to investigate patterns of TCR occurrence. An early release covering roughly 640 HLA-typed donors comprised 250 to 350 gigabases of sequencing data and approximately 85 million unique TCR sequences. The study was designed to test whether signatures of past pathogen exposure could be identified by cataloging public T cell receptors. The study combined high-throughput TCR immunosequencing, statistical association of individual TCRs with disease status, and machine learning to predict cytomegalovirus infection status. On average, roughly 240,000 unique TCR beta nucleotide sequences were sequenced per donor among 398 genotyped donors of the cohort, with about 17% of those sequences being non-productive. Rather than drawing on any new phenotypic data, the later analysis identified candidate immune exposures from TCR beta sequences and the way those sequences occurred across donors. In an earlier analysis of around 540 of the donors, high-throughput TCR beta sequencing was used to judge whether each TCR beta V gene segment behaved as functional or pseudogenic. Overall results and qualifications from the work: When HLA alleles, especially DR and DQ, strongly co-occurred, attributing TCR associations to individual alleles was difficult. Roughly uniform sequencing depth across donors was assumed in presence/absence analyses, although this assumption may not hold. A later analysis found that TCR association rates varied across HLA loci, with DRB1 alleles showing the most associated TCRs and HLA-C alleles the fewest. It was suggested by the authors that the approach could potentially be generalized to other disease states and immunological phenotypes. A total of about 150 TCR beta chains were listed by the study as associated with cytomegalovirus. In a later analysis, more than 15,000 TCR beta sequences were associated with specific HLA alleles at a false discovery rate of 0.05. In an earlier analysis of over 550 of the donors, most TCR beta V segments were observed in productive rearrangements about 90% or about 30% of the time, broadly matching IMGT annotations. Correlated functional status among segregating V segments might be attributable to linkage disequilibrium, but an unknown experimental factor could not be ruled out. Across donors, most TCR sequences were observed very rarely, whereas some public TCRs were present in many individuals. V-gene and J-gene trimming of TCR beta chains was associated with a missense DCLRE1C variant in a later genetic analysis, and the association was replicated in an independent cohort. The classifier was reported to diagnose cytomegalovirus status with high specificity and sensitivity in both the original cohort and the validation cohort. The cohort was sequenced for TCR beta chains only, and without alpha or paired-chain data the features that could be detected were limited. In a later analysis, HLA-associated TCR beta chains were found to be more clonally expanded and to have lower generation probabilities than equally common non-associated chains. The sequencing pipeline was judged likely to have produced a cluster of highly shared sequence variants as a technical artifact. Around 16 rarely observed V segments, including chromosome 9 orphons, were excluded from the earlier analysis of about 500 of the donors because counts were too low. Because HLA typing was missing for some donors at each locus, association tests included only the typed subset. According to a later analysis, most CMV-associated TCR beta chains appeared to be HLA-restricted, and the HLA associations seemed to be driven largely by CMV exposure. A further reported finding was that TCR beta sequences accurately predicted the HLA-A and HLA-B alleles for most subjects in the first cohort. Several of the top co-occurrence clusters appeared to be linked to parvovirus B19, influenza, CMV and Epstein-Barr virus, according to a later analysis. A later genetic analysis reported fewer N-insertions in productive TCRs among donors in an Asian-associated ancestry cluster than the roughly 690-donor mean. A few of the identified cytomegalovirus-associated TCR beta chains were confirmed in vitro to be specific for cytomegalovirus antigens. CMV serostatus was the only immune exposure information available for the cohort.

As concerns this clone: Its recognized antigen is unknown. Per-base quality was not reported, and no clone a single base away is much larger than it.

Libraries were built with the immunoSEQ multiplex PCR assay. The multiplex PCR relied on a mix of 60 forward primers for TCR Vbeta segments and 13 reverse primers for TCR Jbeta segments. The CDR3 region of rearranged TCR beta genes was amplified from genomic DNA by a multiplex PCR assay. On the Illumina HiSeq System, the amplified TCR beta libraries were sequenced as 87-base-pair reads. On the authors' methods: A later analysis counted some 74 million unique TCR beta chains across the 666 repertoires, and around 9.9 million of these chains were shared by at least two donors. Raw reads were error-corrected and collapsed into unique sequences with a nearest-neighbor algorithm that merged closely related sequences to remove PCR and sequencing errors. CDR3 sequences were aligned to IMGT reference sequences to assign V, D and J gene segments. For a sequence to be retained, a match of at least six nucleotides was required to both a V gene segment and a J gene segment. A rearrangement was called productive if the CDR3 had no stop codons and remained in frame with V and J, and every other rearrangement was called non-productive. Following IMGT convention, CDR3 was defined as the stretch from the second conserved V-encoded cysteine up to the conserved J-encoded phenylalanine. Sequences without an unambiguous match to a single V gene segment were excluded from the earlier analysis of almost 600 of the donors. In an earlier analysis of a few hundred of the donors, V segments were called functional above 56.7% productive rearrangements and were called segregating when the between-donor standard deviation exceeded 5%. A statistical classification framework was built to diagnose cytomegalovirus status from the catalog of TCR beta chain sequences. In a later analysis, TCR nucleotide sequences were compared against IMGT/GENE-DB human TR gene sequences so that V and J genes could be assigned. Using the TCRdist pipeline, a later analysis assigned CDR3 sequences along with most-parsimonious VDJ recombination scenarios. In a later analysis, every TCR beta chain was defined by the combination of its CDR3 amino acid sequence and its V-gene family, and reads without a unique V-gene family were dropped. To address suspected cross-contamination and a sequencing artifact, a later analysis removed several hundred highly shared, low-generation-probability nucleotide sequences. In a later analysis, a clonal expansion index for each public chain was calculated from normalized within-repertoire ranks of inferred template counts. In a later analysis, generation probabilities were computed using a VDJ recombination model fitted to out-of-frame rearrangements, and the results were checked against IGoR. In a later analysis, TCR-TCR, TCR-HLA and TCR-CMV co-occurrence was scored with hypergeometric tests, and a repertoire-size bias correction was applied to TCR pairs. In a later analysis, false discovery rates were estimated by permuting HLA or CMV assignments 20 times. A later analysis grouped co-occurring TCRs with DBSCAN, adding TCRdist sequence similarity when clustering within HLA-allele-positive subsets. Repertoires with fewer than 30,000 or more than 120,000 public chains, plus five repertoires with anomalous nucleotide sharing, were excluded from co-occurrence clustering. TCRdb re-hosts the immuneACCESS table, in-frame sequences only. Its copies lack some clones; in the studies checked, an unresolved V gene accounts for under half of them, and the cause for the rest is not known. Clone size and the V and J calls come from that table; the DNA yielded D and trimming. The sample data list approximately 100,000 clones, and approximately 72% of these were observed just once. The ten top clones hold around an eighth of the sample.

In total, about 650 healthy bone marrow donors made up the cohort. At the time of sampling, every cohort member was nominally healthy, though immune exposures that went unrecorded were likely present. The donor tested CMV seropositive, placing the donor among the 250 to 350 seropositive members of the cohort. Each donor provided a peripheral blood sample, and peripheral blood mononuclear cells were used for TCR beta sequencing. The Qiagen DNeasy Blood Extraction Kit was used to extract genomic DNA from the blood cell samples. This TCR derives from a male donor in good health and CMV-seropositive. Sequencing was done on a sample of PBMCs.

The CDR3 region: CASSDLGTANQPQHF. Here is the DNA: TGCGCCAGCAGTGATCTTGGGACAGCTAATCAGCCCCAGCATTTT. This receptor chain uses TRBV10-2 and TRBJ1-5, with TRBD1 identical over 7 junction bases. From the germline V gene, CDR1 is WSHSY and CDR2 is SAAADI. At the junction V is shortened by 3 bases and J by 4 bases; bases outside the gene matches: 6. The CDR3 spans 15 residues, from the cysteine through the phenylalanine. CDR3 DNA is the only sequence kept; it has 45 bases, read in frame from the first base.